The present T cell receptor beta chain was sequenced within a study of cytomegalovirus exposure and HLA in healthy donors. Study-level points and caveats: Later on, an analysis showed TCR association rates differing by HLA locus, with DRB1 the most and HLA-C the fewest. With later analysis, a missense DCLRE1C variant became linked to TCR beta V- and J-gene trimming.

Trimming took 7 bases from V and 5 from J; bases not matched to a gene: 15. CDR3 length: 16 amino acids. Germline V gives CDR1 MRHNA, CDR2 SNTAGT. In the case of this clone: What it recognizes is unknown.

A multiplex PCR was run with 60 Vbeta primers and 13 Jbeta primers. The repertoire was sequenced with immunoSEQ multiplex PCR; TCRdb's copy has only in-frame clones and lacks some. The repertoire consists of hundreds of thousands of clones, with about 82% occurring once and the leading ten covering 2.5% to 3%. The receptor was derived from a man in his thirties or forties in good health and CMV-seronegative. Sequenced material: PBMCs. This chain links TRBV6-4 with TRBJ2-7; TRBD2 matches 9 bases. The CDR3 bases are TGTGCCAGCAAATCTGAATGGGGCACTAGCGGGCACGAGCAGTACTTC. Protein: CASKSEWGTSGHEQYF.